This T cell receptor beta chain was observed in a study of CD8 T cells in ankylosing spondylitis. TCRdb reanalysed the 5' RACE reads using MiXCR and keeps one entry per CDR3 protein. The sample contains roughly 490,000 distinct CDR3 sequences, approximately 5.3% of which appear only once. This clonotype was recorded a few times. Its antigen is undetermined. Study conclusions and caveats: The study identified a TCR beta motif of under 10 highly homologous variants that appeared characteristic of ankylosing spondylitis blood.

Per germline, CDR1 DFQATT and CDR2 SNEGSKA (reference sequence). Trimming pared 4 bases from V and 1 base from J, leaving 10 bases between. This CDR3 spans 13 amino acids. J is TRBJ2-5 and V is TRBV20-1; no clear D. Sequencing was done on a sample of blood, either unsorted or a sorted T cell fraction (not recorded which). The sequence was collected from a male donor with ankylosing spondylitis. The CDR3 region is CSATPWAQETQYF. The CDR3, as DNA: TGCAGTGCTACTCCGTGGGCCCAAGAGACCCAGTACTTC.